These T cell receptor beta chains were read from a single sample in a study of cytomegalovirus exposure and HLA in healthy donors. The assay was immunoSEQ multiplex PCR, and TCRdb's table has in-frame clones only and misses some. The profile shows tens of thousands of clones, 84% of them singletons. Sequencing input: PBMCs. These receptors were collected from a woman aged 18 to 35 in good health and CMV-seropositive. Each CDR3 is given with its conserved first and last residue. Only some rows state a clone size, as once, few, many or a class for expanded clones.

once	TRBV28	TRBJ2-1	CASSLSGGKGNEQFF
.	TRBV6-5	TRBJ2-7	CASSYRGNSYEQYF
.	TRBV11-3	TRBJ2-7	CASSLGGSSYEQYF
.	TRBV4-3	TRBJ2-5	CASSQDDRVGETQYF
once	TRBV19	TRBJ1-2	CASSPGTGITYGYTF
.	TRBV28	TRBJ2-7	CASHAGGRPHEQYF
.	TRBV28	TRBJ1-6	CASSFDSYNSPLHF
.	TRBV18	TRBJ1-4	CASSPDRAATNEKLFF
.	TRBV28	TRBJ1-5	CASSLYPRSDIGVEPQHF
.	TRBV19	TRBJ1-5	CASSTGVLQPQHF
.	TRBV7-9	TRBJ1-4	CASSSDRTGGGEKLFF
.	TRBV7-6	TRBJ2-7	CASSRGPGYEQYF
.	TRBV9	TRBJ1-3	CASSVGIGIGSGNTIYF
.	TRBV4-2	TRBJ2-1	CASSQDIGQGLYNEQFF
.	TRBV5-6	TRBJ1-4	CASSLWGPSTNEKLFF
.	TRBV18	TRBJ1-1	CASSLDSILNTEAFF
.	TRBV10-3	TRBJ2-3	CAIRPPSAGIGPDTQYF
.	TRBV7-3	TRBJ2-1	CASSPDYRSSYNEQFF
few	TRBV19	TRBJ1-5	CASSSTGGLYQPQHF
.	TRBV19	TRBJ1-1	CASSIIGQGHTEAFF
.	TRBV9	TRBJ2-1	CASSVGGGAFPYNEQFF
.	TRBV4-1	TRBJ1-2	CASSQGVRGDYARGYTF
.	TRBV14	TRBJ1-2	CATSTGVNYGYTF
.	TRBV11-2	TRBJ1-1	CASSLRLYTEAFF
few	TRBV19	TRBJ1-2	CASSMARGDYGYTF
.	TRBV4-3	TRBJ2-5	CASSPRFSGEQETQYF
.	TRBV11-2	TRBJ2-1	CASSPGRGLTYNEQFF
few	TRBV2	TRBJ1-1	CASSEEQGRSKTEAFF
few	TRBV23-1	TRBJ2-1	CASSQSPSSGGLGNEQFF